What follows is one T cell receptor (beta chain) and its context. Its antigen is unknown. The junction departs from the called germline gene at one end, perhaps through a read error. The sample comes from a study of post-analysis software for immune sequencing data. Germline V gene lookup returns CDR1 LGHNA and CDR2 YSLEER. The CDR3 loop spans 17 amino acids. Incorporated into the TCR beta cDNA libraries were unique molecular identifiers, which served to reduce PCR and sequencing biases. T cells numbering about 0.9 to 10 million yielded cDNA molecules that totaled about 500,000. TCRdb passed the PCR reads through MiXCR, listing each CDR3 protein once. The sample has approximately 660,000 distinct CDR3 sequences, roughly three fifths seen once. Regarding the study as a whole: Patients showed TRBV5-6, TRBV5-1 and TRBV20-1 among five TRBV segments more frequent than in controls. Significantly decreased normalized Chao1 diversity was recorded for multiple sclerosis patients relative to controls.

The sample was blood. V and J are TRBV4-3 and TRBJ2-7; TRBD1 is a possible D gene (6 bases). The J call could be wrong; TRBJ2-4 is a better fit for the DNA end. This receptor was obtained from a girl aged 2 to 9 with multiple sclerosis. This CDR3 is CASNQVGPMGALDIQYF. DNA of the CDR3: TGCGCCAGCAACCAAGTTGGTCCCATGGGGGCTCTTGACATTCAGTACTTC.